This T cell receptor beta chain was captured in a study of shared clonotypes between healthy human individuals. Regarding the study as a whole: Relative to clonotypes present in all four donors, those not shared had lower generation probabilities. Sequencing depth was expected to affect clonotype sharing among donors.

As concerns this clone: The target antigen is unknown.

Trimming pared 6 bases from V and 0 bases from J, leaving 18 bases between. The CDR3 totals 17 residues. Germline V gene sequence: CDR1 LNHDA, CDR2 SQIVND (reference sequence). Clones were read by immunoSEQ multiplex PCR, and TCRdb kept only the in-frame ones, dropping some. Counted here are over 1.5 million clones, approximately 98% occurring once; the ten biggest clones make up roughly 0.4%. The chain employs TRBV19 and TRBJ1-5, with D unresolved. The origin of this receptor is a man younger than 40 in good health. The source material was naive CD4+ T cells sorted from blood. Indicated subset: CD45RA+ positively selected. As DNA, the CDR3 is TGTGCCAGTAGGAACCGGGCCTTCAGAAATAGCAATCAGCCCCAGCATTTT. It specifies CASRNRAFRNSNQPQHF. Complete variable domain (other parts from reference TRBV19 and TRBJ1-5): DGGITQSPKYLFRKEGQNVTLSCEQNLNHDAMYWYRQDPGQGLRLIYYSQIVNDFQKGDIAEGYSVSREKKESFPLTVTSAQKNPTAFYLCASRNRAFRNSNQPQHFGDGTRLSIL.